These 28 T cell receptor beta chains were sequenced from one sample in a study of OX40 agonist ivuxolimab in advanced cancers. Clones were read by immunoSEQ multiplex PCR, and TCRdb kept only the in-frame ones, dropping some. Of 70,000 to 95,000 clones in the sample, around four fifths were seen once. Specimen: CD4+ or CD8+ T cells sorted from blood, collected in a trial of the OX40 agonist ivuxolimab. Receptors were obtained from an adult with an advanced solid tumor such as melanoma, head and neck, liver or kidney cancer.

This chain joins TRBV10-3 and TRBJ2-7; D uncertain. The V end was cut by 10 bases, the J end by 0 bases, with 13 bases between. The CDR3 runs to 13 residues. In germline, CDR1 is ENHRY, CDR2 SYGVKD. CDR3 sequence reads: CATAGRGSYEQYF. In nucleotides, the CDR3 is TGTGCCACCGCCGGCCGCGGCTCCTACGAGCAGTACTTC.

This chain joins TRBV6-6 and TRBJ2-3, with a tentative D call TRBD2 (6 bases). CDR1 and CDR2 from the germline V gene are MNHNY and SVGAGI (reference sequence). CDR3 size: 14 residues. V was pared by 7 bases and J by 0 bases, with 11 bases between. The CDR3 spells CASILSGSTDTQYF. The CDR3 DNA reads TGTGCCAGCATTCTTAGCGGCAGCACAGATACGCAGTATTTT.

This rearrangement joins TRBV6-1 to TRBJ1-2; possible D gene TRBD1, 5 bases. Per the germline V gene, CDR1 is MNHNS and CDR2 is SASEGT. The CDR3 runs to 16 residues. The V end was cut by 1 base, the J end by 4 bases, with 16 bases between. CDR3 residues: CASSEDGTGFVYGYTF. For the CDR3, the DNA is TGTGCCAGCAGTGAAGACGGGACGGGGTTTGTCTATGGCTACACCTTC.

The gene calls are TRBV5-4 and TRBJ1-3, with 7 bases lining up with TRBD1. The V segment lost 4 bases and the J segment 8 bases; nucleotides outside the gene matches: 6. This CDR3 is built from 13 residues. CDR1 SGHNT and CDR2 YYREEE come from the germline V gene (reference sequence). CDR3: CASSLGQEDTIYF. CDR3 nucleotides: TGTGCCAGCAGCCTTGGACAGGAGGACACCATATATTTT.

This chain uses TRBV19 with TRBJ1-4; TRBD1 is a possible D gene (5 bases). This CDR3 is 15 amino acids long. Trimming took off 7 bases at V and 3 bases at J, with 15 bases between the two ends. Germline V lookup: CDR1 LNHDA, CDR2 SQIVND (reference sequence). CDR3 DNA: TGTGCCAGTATGAAATTGCGGGGGGCTAATGAAAAACTGTTTTTT. It is translated as CASMKLRGANEKLFF.

The chain carries TRBV11-3 and TRBJ1-1; D may be TRBD1 (6 bases). This CDR3 spans 16 amino acids. Trimming left V 5 bases short and J 4 bases short, with 20 bases between. In germline, CDR1 is SGHNT, CDR2 YENEEA. The CDR3 nucleotides read TGTGCCAGCAGCCCGAGGACAGCAGGGGTTGGCACTGAAGCTTTCTTT. It specifies CASSPRTAGVGTEAFF. Using reference TRBV11-3 and TRBJ1-1 for the parts outside the CDR3, the full variable domain is EAGVVQSPRYKIIEKKQPVAFWCNPISGHNTLYWYLQNLGQGPELLIRYENEEAVDDSQLPKDRFSAERLKGVDSTLKIQPAELGDSAVYLCASSPRTAGVGTEAFFGQGTRLTVV.

This clone is a singleton in its sample. The chain combines TRBV5-1 with TRBJ2-4; the match to TRBD1 covers 9 bases. J was trimmed by 1 base and V by 0 bases; bases with no gene match: 2. The CDR3 runs to 16 residues. Germline V gene lookup returns CDR1 SGHRS and CDR2 YFSETQ. The chain's CDR3 is CASSLGDRVAKNIQYF. Here the CDR3 DNA reads TGCGCCAGCAGCTTGGGGGACAGGGTGGCCAAAAACATTCAGTACTTC.

The chain recombines TRBV6-5 with TRBJ1-1, with 8 bases matching TRBD1. Trimming at V came to 0 bases and at J to 5 bases, leaving 8 bases not matched to a gene. CDR3 length: 16 amino acids. Germline V CDR1 and CDR2: MNHEY, SVGAGI. In DNA, the CDR3 is TGTGCCAGCAGTTACTCCAGGGGGCGCGTGCGGACTGAAGCTTTCTTT. Residues: CASSYSRGRVRTEAFF.

This clone was seen just once. At one end, the junction sequence differs from germline, possibly due to a read error. This chain joins TRBV19 and TRBJ2-3; TRBD1 matches at 10 bases. Germline CDR1 is LNHDA and CDR2 is SQIVND (reference sequence). There are 15 residues in the CDR3. CDR3 sequence: CASSRGTGGTDTQYF. CDR3 in DNA: TGTGCCAGCAGTAGGGGGACAGGGGGCACAGATACGCAGTATTTT. The full variable domain, completed using reference TRBV19 and TRBJ2-3, is DGGITQSPKYLFRKEGQNVTLSCEQNLNHDAMYWYRQDPGQGLRLIYYSQIVNDFQKGDIAEGYSVSREKKESFPLTVTSAQKNPTAFYLCASSRGTGGTDTQYFGPGTRLTVL.

J is TRBJ2-1 and V is TRBV5-1, with TRBD2 identical over 12 bases. Trimming cost V 0 bases and J 4 bases; bases outside gene matches: 5. The germline gives CDR1 SGHRS, CDR2 YFSETQ. The CDR3 is made up of 17 amino acids. The CDR3 is CASSLDLAGGPYNEQFF. The CDR3 coding sequence is TGCGCCAGCAGCTTGGATCTAGCGGGGGGGCCGTACAATGAGCAGTTCTTC.

The chain employs TRBV7-2 and TRBJ1-1, with 7 bases lining up with TRBD1. Germline V CDR1 and CDR2: SGHTA, FQGNSA. Trimming at V came to 2 bases and at J to 1 base, leaving 4 bases not matched to a gene. There are 15 residues in the CDR3. CDR3 loop: CASSLTGAGNTEAFF. The CDR3 DNA reads TGTGCCAGCAGCTTAACAGGGGCTGGGAACACTGAAGCTTTCTTT.

The chain combines TRBV6-5 with TRBJ1-1; the D gene is possibly TRBD1 (5 bases). This CDR3 has 14 residues. Deletions cut 7 bases from V and 0 bases from J, with 12 bases between. The V gene's germline CDR1 is MNHEY and CDR2 SVGAGI. DNA of the CDR3: TGTGCCAGCACGCCGGGACGGCTGAACACTGAAGCTTTCTTT. This translates into CASTPGRLNTEAFF.

V usage is TRBV5-1 and J usage is TRBJ1-4, with 7 nucleotides matching TRBD1. CDR1 and CDR2 (germline): SGHRS, YFSETQ. Germline trimming cut 3 bases from V and 7 bases from J; bases unmatched to any gene: 9. The CDR3 is made up of 15 amino acids. CDR3 sequence reads: CASSSGTDYREKLFF. The CDR3, as DNA: TGCGCCAGCAGCTCCGGGACAGACTATCGTGAAAAACTGTTTTTT.

The chain links TRBV5-4 to TRBJ1-2, with TRBD1 matching over 7 bases. V lost 1 base to trimming and J lost 4 bases; unmatched junction nucleotides: 7. Germline assignment: CDR1 SGHNT and CDR2 YYREEE (reference sequence). CDR3 length: 15 amino acids. The CDR3 region has the DNA TGTGCCAGCAGCTTGAAAGGGGGCAAGAGCTATGGCTACACCTTC. It is translated as CASSLKGGKSYGYTF. Combining the CDR3 with reference TRBV5-4 and TRBJ1-2 gives the whole variable domain ETGVTQSPTHLIKTRGQQVTLRCSSQSGHNTVSWYQQALGQGPQFIFQYYREEENGRGNFPPRFSGLQFPNYSSELNVNALELDDSALYLCASSLKGGKSYGYTFGSGTRLTVV.

V and J are TRBV5-1 and TRBJ1-1; D unclear. Trimming shortened V by 7 bases and J by 12 bases, and 22 bases separated the two germline ends. The CDR3 consists of 13 residues. CDR1 and CDR2 (germline): SGHRS, YFSETQ. The chain's CDR3 is CASSYSGNGGSFF. In nucleotides, the CDR3 is TGCGCCAGCTCATATTCCGGGAACGGAGGTTCTTTCTTT.

This clone was detected only once. This sequence joins TRBV28 and TRBJ2-7, with 8 bases aligning to TRBD1. Germline V CDR1 and CDR2: MDHEN, SYDVKM. This CDR3 spans 14 amino acids. After removal of 9 bases from V and 2 bases from J, the junction contained 9 bases not matched to a gene. CDR3 sequence (DNA): TGTGCCAGTCGCCGACAGGGGTTAACCTACGAGCAGTACTTC. It encodes CASRRQGLTYEQYF.

The V call is TRBV11-3, the J call TRBJ2-1, with 12 bases fitting TRBD2. The CDR3 is 15 amino acids. Trimming removed 4 bases from V and 5 bases from J; junction bases left unmatched: 3. Germline assignment: CDR1 SGHNT and CDR2 YENEEA. The CDR3 coding sequence is TGTGCCAGCAGCTCTGGACTAGCGGGACACAATGAGCAGTTCTTC. As protein: CASSSGLAGHNEQFF. Supplemented by reference TRBV11-3 and TRBJ2-1, the full variable domain reads EAGVVQSPRYKIIEKKQPVAFWCNPISGHNTLYWYLQNLGQGPELLIRYENEEAVDDSQLPKDRFSAERLKGVDSTLKIQPAELGDSAVYLCASSSGLAGHNEQFFGPGTRLTVL.

This chain connects TRBV19 to TRBJ2-3, with 8 positions matching TRBD2. V lost 10 bases, J lost 0 bases, and 6 bases stayed unmatched. Germline loops: CDR1 LNHDA, CDR2 SQIVND (reference sequence). The CDR3 sequence is 14 residues long. CDR3 in DNA: TGTGCCACCCGGGAGGGCCCTAGCACAGATACGCAGTATTTT. This sequence encodes CATREGPSTDTQYF.

V is TRBV30 and J is TRBJ1-2, with D possibly matching TRBD1 (5 bases). Germline CDR1 GTSNPN, CDR2 SVGIG (reference sequence). The CDR3 spans 14 residues. V gave up 2 bases and J gave up 4 bases, with 14 bases separating them. DNA of the CDR3: TGTGCCTGGAGTTTTAGCGAAGGGGCCTATGGCTACACCTTC. It translates to CAWSFSEGAYGYTF.

V usage is TRBV28 and J usage is TRBJ2-6; tentative D call: TRBD2 (6 bases). V was shortened by 5 bases and J by 0 bases, with 20 bases between the two germline ends. Per germline, CDR1 MDHEN and CDR2 SYDVKM. This CDR3 is 19 amino acids long. CDR3 in amino acids: CASSNGGVWRHSGANVLTF. Here the CDR3 DNA reads TGTGCCAGCAGTAATGGAGGGGTGTGGCGGCACTCTGGGGCCAACGTCCTGACTTTC.

V gene TRBV5-5 combines with J gene TRBJ2-4; D gene ambiguous. Trimming left V 4 bases short and J 0 bases short, with 14 bases between. In germline, CDR1 is SGHKS, CDR2 YYEKEE (reference sequence). This CDR3 region has 16 residues. The CDR3 is CASSDPTSLAKNIQYF. DNA of the CDR3: TGTGCCAGCAGCGACCCCACATCCCTAGCCAAAAACATTCAGTACTTC.

The rearrangement joins TRBV5-5 to TRBJ1-2; D is perhaps TRBD1 (6 bases). Trimming removed 4 bases from V and 2 bases from J, with 9 bases in between. Germline CDR1 and CDR2: SGHKS and YYEKEE (reference sequence). This CDR3 contains 13 residues. Here the CDR3 DNA reads TGTGCCAGCAGCCCCCAGGGGAACTATGGCTACACCTTC. This encodes CASSPQGNYGYTF.

The gene calls are TRBV6-6 and TRBJ2-3; 9 nucleotides match TRBD2. CDR3 length: 14 residues. CDR1 is MNHNY and CDR2 is SVGAGI in the germline V gene (reference sequence). Trimming removed 4 bases from V and 1 base from J; junction bases left unmatched: 0. The CDR3 region has the DNA TGTGCCAGCAGTTCTAGCGGGGGCACAGATACGCAGTATTTT. Protein product: CASSSSGGTDTQYF.

The chain's CDR3 is CASSILGRGAEAFF. CDR3 in DNA: TGTGCCAGTAGTATTTTGGGGAGGGGGGCTGAAGCTTTCTTT. The chain combines TRBV19 with TRBJ1-1, with TRBD1 as a possible D gene (6 bases). This CDR3 is built from 14 residues. The V end lost 3 bases, the J end lost 6 bases, and 14 bases lay between the germline ends. Germline-derived CDR1 and CDR2 are LNHDA and SQIVND (reference sequence).

This clone was observed once. This sequence joins TRBV11-3 and TRBJ2-4; D is uncertain. V lost 5 bases and J lost 6, with 11 bases in between. This CDR3 is 13 amino acids long. CDR1 and CDR2 (germline): SGHNT, YENEEA. DNA of the CDR3: TGTGCCAGCAGCACGGGCTCAGGAAACATTCAGTACTTC. Its protein is CASSTGSGNIQYF.

The gene calls are TRBV2 and TRBJ2-2; D ambiguous. This CDR3 comprises 14 residues. V was trimmed by 5 bases and J by 7 bases, leaving 14 bases between them. Germline V gene lookup returns CDR1 SNHLY and CDR2 FYNNEI. The CDR3 coding sequence is TGTGCCAGCAGTCAAGACACAAGATTCGGGGAGCTGTTTTTT. Protein sequence: CASSQDTRFGELFF.

V is TRBV5-4 and J is TRBJ1-4; D may be TRBD1 (6 bases). V lost 8 bases to trimming and J lost 8 bases, with 13 bases between them. The CDR3 sequence is 12 residues long. Germline CDR1 SGHNT, CDR2 YYREEE (reference sequence). CDR3 sequence: CASNRVGEKLFF. In DNA form, the CDR3 reads TGTGCCAGTAACAGGGTAGGAGAAAAACTGTTTTTT.

This chain joins TRBV7-9 and TRBJ1-1, with 7 positions matching TRBD1. The V gene end was trimmed by 5 bases and the J gene end by 8 bases; junction bases not matched to a gene: 5. The V gene's germline CDR1 is SEHNR and CDR2 FQNEAQ (reference sequence). The CDR3 loop spans 12 amino acids. The CDR3 spells CASSVGQAEAFF. CDR3 sequence (DNA): TGTGCCAGCAGCGTAGGACAGGCCGAAGCTTTCTTT.